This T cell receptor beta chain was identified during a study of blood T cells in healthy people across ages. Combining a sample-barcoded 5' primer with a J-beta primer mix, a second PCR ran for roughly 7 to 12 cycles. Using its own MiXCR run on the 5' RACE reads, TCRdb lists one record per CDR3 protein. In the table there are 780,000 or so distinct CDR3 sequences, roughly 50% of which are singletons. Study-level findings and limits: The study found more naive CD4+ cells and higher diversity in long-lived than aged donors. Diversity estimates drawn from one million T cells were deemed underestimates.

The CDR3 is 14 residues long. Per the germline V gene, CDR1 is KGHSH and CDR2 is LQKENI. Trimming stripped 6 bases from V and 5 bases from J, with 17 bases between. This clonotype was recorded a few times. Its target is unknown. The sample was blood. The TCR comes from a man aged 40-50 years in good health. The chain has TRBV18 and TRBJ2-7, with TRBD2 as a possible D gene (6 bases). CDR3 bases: TGTGCCAGCTCTCCCGTGGGGAGGCAAGACGAGCAGTACTTC. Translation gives CASSPVGRQDEQYF.